The 7 T cell receptor beta chains reported below all come from one sample, sequenced in a study of tumor-infiltrating lymphocytes in primary liver carcinoma. Extraction of RNA together with DNA used about 17-31 mg of unsorted bulk tissue. Production of TCR beta cDNA used 500 ng total RNA together with a constant-region primer. Slightly modified ARM-PCR served as the procedure for the TCR beta libraries. These libraries came from three rounds of nested multiplex PCR. Forward primers for TRBV1-TRBV30 and a C-beta reverse primer served the first two PCR rounds, at 10 cycles each. TCRdb processed the multiplex PCR reads anew with MiXCR; each CDR3 protein has one entry. The data hold more than 30,000 distinct CDR3 sequences, with 75% observed a single time. The sequenced material came from tumor-adjacent normal liver tissue. These receptors all stem from a man in his forties or fifties with primary liver carcinoma and hepatitis B virus infection.

As for this clonotype: The limits of the CDR3 on the DNA are not certain, so only TCRdb's listed CDR3 is given. The rearrangement links TRBV5-6 to TRBJ2-7; the DNA was not compared with TRBD1, the D call given in the table. The CDR3 has 23 amino acids, counting both end residues. The germline V gene has CDR1 SGHDT and CDR2 YYEEEE. CDR3 sequence reads: CTSSLGQQETQYFGPGTPYEQYF.

The CDR3 DNA is TGTGCCAGCAACAGGGTCTGGGCGTCGGATACGCAGTATTTT. This sequence encodes CASNRVWASDTQYF. The V and J genes are TRBV6-2 or TRBV6-3 and TRBJ2-3, with D tentatively TRBD1 (6 bases). The V gene's germline CDR1 is MNHEY and CDR2 SVGEGT. Trimming took off 7 bases at V and 6 bases at J, with 17 bases between the two ends. The CDR3 spans 14 residues.

Turning to this clonotype: Because it lacks the conserved phenylalanine or tryptophan at the end, this CDR3 is likely a read error. V gene TRBV5-1 combines with J gene TRBJ1-1; D remains unclear. Between the trimmed V and J ends, which lost 1 base and 1 base, there was a span of 8 bases. Per germline, CDR1 SGHRS and CDR2 YFSETQ. The CDR3 has 14 amino acids. The CDR3 loop is CASSLLHTNTEAFI. CDR3 nucleotide sequence: TGCGCCAGCAGCTTGTTACATACGAACACTGAAGCTTTCATT.

This sequence joins TRBV10-3 and TRBJ1-1; no reliable D call. Germline loops: CDR1 ENHRY, CDR2 SYGVKD. Trimming took 2 bases from V and 0 from J, leaving 10 bases between them. The CDR3 sequence is 15 residues long. Here the CDR3 reads CAISEPTGMNTEAFF. In DNA, the CDR3 is TGTGCCATCAGTGAGCCGACGGGGATGAACACTGAAGCTTTCTTT.

This clonotype was detected once. One end of the junction varies from germline; a read error may be responsible. This sequence joins TRBV11-1 and TRBJ2-4, with TRBD2 identical over 7 bases. The germline CDR1 and CDR2 sequences are SGHAT and FQDESV (reference sequence). The CDR3 sequence is 17 residues long. The CDR3 region is CAGNFPGTKGTKNIQYF. CDR3 sequence (DNA): TGCGCCGGCAACTTTCCCGGGACTAAGGGGACCAAAAACATTCAGTACTTC.

With regard to this clonotype: Sequence at one end of the junction differs from germline and may be a read error. The CDR3 bases are TGCAGCCTTGAGGCAGATCGCCCAGAGACCCAATACTTC. Translated, it gives CSLEADRPETQYF. The genes are TRBV29-1 and TRBJ2-5; D gene uncertain. This CDR3 has 13 residues. CDR1 is SQVTM and CDR2 is ANQGSEA in the germline V gene.

Concerning this clonotype: This may be a read error: a much more frequent sequence differs by one nucleotide. The chain has TRBV7-3 and TRBJ2-1; D gene uncertain. The CDR3 length is 16 residues. CDR1 and CDR2 from the germline V gene are SGHTA and FQGTGA. V was clipped by 5 bases and J by 0 bases, with 14 bases between them. CDR3 sequence reads: CASSTNRTLSYNEQFF. In nucleotides, the CDR3 is TGTGCCAGCAGCACGAACCGGACCCTCTCCTACAATGAGCAGTTCTTC.